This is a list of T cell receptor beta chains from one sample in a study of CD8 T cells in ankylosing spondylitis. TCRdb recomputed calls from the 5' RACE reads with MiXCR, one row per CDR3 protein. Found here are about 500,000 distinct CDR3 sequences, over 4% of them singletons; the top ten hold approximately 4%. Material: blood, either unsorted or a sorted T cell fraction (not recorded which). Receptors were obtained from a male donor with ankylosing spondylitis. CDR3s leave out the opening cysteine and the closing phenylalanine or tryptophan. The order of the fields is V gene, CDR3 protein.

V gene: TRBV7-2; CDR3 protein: ASSSSRSPQETQY
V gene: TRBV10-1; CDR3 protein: ASSGLGTSSYNEQF
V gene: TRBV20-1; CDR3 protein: SARPYGGGNEKLF
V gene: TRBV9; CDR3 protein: ASSVDGGTGGHYGYT
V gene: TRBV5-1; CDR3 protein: ASSPEGIWTEAF
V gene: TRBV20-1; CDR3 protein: SARPGLGNYEQY
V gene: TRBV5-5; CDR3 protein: ASSSRQAYNEQF
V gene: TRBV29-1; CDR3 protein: SVAAQGGSDTQY
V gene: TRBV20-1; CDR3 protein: SARRVLAKNIQY
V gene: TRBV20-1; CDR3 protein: SAWTGGSYEQY
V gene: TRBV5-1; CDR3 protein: ASSPYPTATYEQY
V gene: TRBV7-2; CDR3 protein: ASSLAHPVYGYT
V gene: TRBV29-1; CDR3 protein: SVAGFSADEAF
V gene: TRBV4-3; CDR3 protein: ASSQDRVGRWGYT
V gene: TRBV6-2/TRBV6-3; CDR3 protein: ASSYSGGTYEQY
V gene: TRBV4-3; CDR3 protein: ASSQQGDGQPQH
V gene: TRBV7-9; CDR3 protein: ASSLMGAGNQPQH
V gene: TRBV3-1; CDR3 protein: ASSLVAGDDHSPLH
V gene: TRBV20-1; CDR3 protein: SARRRSSGNTIY
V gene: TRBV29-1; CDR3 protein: SVEDSGLAETQY
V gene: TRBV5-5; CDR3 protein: ASSREEGRETQY
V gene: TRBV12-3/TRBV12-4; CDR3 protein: ASSLVSWGRTNYGYT
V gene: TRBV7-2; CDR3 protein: ASSSLVGGQRTDTQY
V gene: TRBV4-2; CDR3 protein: ASNSLSRAKNTGELF
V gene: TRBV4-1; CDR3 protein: ASSQTHRGNQPQH
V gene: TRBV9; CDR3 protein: ASSVGAGGLQETQY